This T cell receptor beta chain was captured by sequencing in a study of T cells in Graves' hyperthyroidism and ophthalmopathy. There were TCR beta CDR3 regions amplified from RNA transcripts. The HTBI primer set drove a first-round RT-PCR of the TCR CDR3. TCRdb itself ran the multiplex PCR reads through MiXCR, one entry per CDR3 protein. The repertoire holds hundreds of thousands of distinct CDR3 sequences, with around 13% as singletons. Germline CDR1 reads DFQATT; CDR2 reads SNEGSKA (reference sequence). The V end lost 2 bases, the J end lost 1 base, and 9 bases lay between the germline ends. The CDR3 is made up of 13 amino acids.

The rearrangement uses TRBV20-1 and TRBJ2-7; no clear D. This TCR was sampled from a woman aged 18-29 years with Graves' hyperthyroidism. Sequencing was performed on blood. CDR3 bases: TGCAGTGCTAGATCGTCGCCTTCCTACGAGCAGTACTTC. It encodes CSARSSPSYEQYF.